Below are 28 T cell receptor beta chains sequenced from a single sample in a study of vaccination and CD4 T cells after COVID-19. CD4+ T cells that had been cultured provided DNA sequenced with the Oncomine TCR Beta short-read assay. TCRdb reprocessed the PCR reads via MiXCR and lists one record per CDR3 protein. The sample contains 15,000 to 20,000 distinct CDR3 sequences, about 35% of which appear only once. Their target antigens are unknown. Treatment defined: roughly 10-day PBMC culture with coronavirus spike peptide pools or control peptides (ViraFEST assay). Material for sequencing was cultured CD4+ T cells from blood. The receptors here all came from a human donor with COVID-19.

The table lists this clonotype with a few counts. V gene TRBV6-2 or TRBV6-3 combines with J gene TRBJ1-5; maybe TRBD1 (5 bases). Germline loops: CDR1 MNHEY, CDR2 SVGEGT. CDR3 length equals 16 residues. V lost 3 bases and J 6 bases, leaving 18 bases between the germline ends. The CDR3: CASSYPAGRGGQPQHF. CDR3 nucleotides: TGTGCCAGCAGTTATCCGGCCGGGAGGGGCGGTCAGCCCCAGCATTTT.

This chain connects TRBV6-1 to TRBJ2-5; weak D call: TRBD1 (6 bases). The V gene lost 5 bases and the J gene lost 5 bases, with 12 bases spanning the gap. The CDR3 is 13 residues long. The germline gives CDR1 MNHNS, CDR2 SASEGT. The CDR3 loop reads CASSTGFGETQYF. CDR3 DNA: TGTGCCAGCAGTACAGGGTTTGGGGAGACCCAGTACTTC.

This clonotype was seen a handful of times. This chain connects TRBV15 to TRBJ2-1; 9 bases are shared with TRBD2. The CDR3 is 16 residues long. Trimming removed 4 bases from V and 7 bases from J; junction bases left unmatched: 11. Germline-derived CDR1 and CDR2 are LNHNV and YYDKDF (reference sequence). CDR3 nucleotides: TGTGCCACCAGCAACCTTCAGACTAGCGGTAGGAATGAGCAGTTCTTC. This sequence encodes CATSNLQTSGRNEQFF. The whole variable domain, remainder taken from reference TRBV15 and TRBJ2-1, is DAMVIQNPRYQVTQFGKPVTLSCSQTLNHNVMYWYQQKSSQAPKLLFHYYDKDFNNEADTPDNFQSRRPNTSFCFLDIRSPGLGDTAMYLCATSNLQTSGRNEQFFGPGTRLTVL.

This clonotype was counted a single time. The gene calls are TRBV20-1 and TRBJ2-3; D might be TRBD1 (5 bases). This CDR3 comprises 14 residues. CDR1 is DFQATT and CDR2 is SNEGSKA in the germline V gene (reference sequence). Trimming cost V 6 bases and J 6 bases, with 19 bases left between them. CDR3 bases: TGCAGTGCCCACGTGGCAGGGCTAGTGGATACGCAGTATTTT. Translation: CSAHVAGLVDTQYF.

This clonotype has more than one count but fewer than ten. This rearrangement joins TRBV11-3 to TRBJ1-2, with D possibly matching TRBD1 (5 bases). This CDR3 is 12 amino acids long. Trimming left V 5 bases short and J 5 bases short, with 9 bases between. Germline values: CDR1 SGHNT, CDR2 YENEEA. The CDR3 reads CASSPGAYGYTF. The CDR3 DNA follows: TGTGCCAGCAGCCCTGGGGCGTATGGCTACACCTTC. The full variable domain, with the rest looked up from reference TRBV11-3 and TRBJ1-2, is EAGVVQSPRYKIIEKKQPVAFWCNPISGHNTLYWYLQNLGQGPELLIRYENEEAVDDSQLPKDRFSAERLKGVDSTLKIQPAELGDSAVYLCASSPGAYGYTFGSGTRLTVV.

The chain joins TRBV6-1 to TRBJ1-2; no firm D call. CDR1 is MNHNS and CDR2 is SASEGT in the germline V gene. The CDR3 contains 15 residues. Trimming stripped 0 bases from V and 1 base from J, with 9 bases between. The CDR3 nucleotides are TGTGCCAGCAGTGAAGCGAGGACGGGTAACTATGGCTACACCTTC. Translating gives CASSEARTGNYGYTF.

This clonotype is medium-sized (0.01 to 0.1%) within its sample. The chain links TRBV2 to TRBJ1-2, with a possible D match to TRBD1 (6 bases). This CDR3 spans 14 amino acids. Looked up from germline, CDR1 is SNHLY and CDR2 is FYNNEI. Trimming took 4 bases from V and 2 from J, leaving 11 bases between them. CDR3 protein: CASSGQVANYGYTF. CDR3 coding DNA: TGTGCCAGCAGTGGACAGGTAGCCAACTATGGCTACACCTTC.

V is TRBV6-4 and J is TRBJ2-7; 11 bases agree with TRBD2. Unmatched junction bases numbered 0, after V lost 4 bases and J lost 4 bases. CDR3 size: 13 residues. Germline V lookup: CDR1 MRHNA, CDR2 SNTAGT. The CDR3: CASSGLAGYEQYF. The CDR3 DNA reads TGTGCCAGCAGTGGACTAGCGGGGTACGAGCAGTACTTC.

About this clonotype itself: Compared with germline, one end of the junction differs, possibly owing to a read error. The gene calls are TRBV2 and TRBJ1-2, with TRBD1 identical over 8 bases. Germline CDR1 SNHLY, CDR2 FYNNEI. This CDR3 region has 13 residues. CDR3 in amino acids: CASRTGEHYGHTF. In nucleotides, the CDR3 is TGTGCCAGCAGGACAGGGGAGCACTATGGCCACACCTTC. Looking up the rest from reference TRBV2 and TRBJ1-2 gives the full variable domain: EPEVTQTPSHQVTQMGQEVILRCVPISNHLYFYWYRQILGQKVEFLVSFYNNEISEKSEIFDDQFSVERPDGSNFTLKIRSTKLEDSAMYFCASRTGEHYGHTFGSGTRLTVV.

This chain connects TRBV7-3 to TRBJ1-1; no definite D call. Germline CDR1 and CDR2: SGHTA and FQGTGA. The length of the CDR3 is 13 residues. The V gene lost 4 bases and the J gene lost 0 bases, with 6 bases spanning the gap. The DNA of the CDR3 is TGTGCCAGCAGCTCCGGGATGAACACTGAAGCTTTCTTT. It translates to CASSSGMNTEAFF.

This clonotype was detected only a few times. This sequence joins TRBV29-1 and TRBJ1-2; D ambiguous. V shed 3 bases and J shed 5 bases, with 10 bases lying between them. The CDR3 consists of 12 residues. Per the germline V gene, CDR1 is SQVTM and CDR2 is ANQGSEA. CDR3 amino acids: CSVDSTEYGYTF. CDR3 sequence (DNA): TGCAGCGTTGACTCGACCGAGTATGGCTACACCTTC. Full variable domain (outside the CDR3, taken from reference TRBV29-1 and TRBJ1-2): SAVISQKPSRDICQRGTSLTIQCQVDSQVTMMFWYRQQPGQSLTLIATANQGSEATYESGFVIDKFPISRPNLTFSTLTVSNMSPEDSSIYLCSVDSTEYGYTFGSGTRLTVV.

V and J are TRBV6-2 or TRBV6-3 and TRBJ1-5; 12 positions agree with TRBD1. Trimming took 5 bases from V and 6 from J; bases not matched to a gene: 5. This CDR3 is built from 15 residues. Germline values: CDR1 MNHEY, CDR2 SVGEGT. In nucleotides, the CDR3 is TGTGCCAGCAGTCCGGGACAGGGGGCCGGTCAGCCCCAGCATTTT. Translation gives CASSPGQGAGQPQHF.

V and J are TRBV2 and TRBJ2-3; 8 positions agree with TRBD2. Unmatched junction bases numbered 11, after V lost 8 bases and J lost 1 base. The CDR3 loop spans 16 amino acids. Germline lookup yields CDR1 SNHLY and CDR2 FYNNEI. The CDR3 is CASGAQRRGGTDTQYF. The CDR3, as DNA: TGTGCCAGCGGCGCTCAACGGCGGGGGGGCACAGATACGCAGTATTTT.

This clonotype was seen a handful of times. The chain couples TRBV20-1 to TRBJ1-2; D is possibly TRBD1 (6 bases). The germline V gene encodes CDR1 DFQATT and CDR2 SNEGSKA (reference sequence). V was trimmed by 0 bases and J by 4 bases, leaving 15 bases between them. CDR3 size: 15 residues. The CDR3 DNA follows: TGCAGTGCTAGAGAGATGGGGGCCCCCCTCTATGGCTACACCTTC. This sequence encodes CSAREMGAPLYGYTF.

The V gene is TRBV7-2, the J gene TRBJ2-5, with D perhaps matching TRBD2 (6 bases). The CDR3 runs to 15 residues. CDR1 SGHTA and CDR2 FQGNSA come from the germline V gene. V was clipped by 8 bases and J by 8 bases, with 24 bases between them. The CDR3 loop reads CASAPPTRGPGTQYF. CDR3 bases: TGTGCCAGCGCTCCCCCGACTAGGGGCCCTGGTACCCAGTACTTC.

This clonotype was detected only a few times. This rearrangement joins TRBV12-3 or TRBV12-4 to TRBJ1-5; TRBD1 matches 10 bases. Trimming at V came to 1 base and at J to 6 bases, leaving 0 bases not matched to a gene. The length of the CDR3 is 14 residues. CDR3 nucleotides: TGTGCCAGCAGTTTAGGACAGGGGGCTCAGCCCCAGCATTTT. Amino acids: CASSLGQGAQPQHF.

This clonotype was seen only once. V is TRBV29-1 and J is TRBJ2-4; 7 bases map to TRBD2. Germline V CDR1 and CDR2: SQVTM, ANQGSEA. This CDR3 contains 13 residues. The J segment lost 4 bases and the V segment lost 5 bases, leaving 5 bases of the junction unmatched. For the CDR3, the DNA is TGCAGCGTTTTAGGCGGGGGAAAAAACATTCAGTACTTC. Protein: CSVLGGGKNIQYF.

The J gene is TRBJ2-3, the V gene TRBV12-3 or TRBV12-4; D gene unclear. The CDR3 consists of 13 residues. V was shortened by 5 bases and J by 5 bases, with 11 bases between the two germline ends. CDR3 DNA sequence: TGTGCCAGCAGTAGAATATTGATAGATACGCAGTATTTT. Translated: CASSRILIDTQYF.

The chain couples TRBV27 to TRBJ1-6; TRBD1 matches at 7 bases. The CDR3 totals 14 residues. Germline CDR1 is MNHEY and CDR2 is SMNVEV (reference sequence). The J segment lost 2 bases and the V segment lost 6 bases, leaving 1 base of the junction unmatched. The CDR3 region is CASRGTAYNSPLHF. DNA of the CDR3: TGTGCCAGCAGGGGGACAGCCTATAATTCACCCCTCCACTTT.

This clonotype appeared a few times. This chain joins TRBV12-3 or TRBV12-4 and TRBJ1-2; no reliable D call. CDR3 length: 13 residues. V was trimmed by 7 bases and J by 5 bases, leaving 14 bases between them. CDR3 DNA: TGTGCCAGCACTACCATAATGGGGTATGGCTACACCTTC. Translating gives CASTTIMGYGYTF.

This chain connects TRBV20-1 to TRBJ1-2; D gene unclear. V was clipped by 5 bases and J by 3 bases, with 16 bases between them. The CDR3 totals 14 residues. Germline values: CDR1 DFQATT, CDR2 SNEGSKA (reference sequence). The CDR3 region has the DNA TGCAGTGCTCCACGTCAGCCAGGAGACTATGGCTACACCTTC. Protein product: CSAPRQPGDYGYTF.

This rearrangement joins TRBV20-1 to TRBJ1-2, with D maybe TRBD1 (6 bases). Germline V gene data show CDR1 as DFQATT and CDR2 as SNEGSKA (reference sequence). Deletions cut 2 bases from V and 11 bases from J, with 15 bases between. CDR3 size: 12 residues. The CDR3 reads CSARYGGGRYTF. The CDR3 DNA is TGCAGTGCTAGATACGGGGGCGGTCGGTACACCTTC.

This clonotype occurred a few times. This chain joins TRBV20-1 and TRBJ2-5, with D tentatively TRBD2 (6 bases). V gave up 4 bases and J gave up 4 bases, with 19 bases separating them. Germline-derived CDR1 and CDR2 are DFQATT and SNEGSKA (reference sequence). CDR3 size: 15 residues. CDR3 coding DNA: TGCAGTGCTAACCCCCCGGGACTGTGGTTAGAGACCCAGTACTTC. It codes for CSANPPGLWLETQYF.

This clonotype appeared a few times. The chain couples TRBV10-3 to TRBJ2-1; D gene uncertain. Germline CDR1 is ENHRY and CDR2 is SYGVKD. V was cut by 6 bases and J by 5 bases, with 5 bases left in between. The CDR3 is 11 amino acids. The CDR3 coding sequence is TGTGCCATCAGGGAAGACAATGAGCAGTTCTTC. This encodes CAIREDNEQFF.

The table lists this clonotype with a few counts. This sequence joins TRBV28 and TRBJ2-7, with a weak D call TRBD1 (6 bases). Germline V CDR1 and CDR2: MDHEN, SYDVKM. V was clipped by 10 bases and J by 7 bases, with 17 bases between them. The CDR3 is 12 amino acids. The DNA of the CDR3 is TGTGCCACAACGACAGGATCTGTGGAGCAGTACTTC. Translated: CATTTGSVEQYF.

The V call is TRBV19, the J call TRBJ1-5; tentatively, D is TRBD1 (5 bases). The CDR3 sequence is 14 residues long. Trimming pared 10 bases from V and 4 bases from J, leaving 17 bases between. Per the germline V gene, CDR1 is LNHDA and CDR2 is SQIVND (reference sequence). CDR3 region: CATRETAGNQPQHF. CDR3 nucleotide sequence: TGTGCCACTCGGGAAACAGCAGGGAATCAGCCCCAGCATTTT.

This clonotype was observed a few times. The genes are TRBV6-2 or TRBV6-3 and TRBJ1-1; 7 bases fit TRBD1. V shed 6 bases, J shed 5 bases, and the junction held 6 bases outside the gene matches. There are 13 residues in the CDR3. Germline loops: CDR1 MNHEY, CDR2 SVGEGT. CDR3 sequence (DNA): TGTGCCAGCAGACGACAGGGAGGGACTGAAGCTTTCTTT. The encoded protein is CASRRQGGTEAFF.

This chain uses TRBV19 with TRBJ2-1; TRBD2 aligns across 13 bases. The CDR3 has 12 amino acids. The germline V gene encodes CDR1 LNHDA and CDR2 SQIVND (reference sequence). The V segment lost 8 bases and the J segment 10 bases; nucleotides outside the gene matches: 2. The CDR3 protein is CASRLAGGEQFF. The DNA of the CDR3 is TGTGCCAGTCGACTAGCGGGGGGCGAGCAGTTCTTC.